This T cell receptor (beta chain) comes out of a study of blood T cell repertoires in COVID-19. Study background: The analysed material was cDNA or gDNA that came from T cells, B-cell-depleted T cells, or PBMCs.

V lost 3 bases to trimming and J lost 1 base; unmatched junction nucleotides: 13. CDR3 length: 20 amino acids. Germline loops: CDR1 SGHDN, CDR2 FVKESK. The authors' processing: Reference gene primer amplification gave estimated nucleated cell counts. Generated by immunoSEQ multiplex PCR, the TCRdb table keeps only in-frame clones and is missing some. Clone size and the V and J calls come from that table; the DNA yielded D and trimming. The table shows tens of thousands of clones, with approximately 90% occurring only once. The sequence was obtained from a human donor in a cohort sampled during active COVID-19. The rearrangement joins TRBV14 to TRBJ2-1; 12 bases align to TRBD1. The specimen sequenced was peripheral blood. CDR3 nucleotide sequence: TGTGCCAGCAGCCATGTCTCCGGGACAGGGGGCATTAGATCCTACAATGAGCAGTTCTTC. Its protein is CASSHVSGTGGIRSYNEQFF.